What follows describes a single TCR beta chain. The data were obtained in a study of PD-1 blockade in classical Hodgkin lymphoma. As for the study in general: Patients were dosed intravenously with nivolumab at 3 mg/kg every 2 weeks.

Libraries were prepared by immunoSEQ multiplex PCR; TCRdb keeps only in-frame clonotypes and omits some of them. The sample yields about 7,000 clones, approximately 80% seen once. The time point here: cycle 4 day 1 (C4D1), after five to seven weeks of nivolumab. Relapse was seen in all patients after autologous stem cell transplantation, and brentuximab vedotin exposure was variable. Germline CDR1 reads MNHEY; CDR2 reads SMNVEV (reference sequence). Unmatched junction bases numbered 10, after V lost 7 bases and J lost 4 bases. This CDR3 has 14 amino acids. The sample here was peripheral blood mononuclear cells (PBMCs), taken before the fourth cycle of nivolumab. The sequence was collected from a human donor with classical Hodgkin lymphoma. This rearrangement joins TRBV27 to TRBJ2-7; 7 bases line up with TRBD1. CDR3 protein: CASNIRQGSYEQYF. In DNA form, the CDR3 reads TGTGCCAGCAACATCCGACAGGGTAGTTACGAGCAGTACTTC.